The rows below give T cell receptor beta chains drawn from one sample of a study of T cell responses to AZD1222 COVID-19 vaccine. Repertoires were generated with immunoSEQ multiplex PCR, while TCRdb's copy carries only in-frame clones and drops some. The table has some 190,000 clones, roughly 92% seen once. The sequenced sample was peripheral blood, obtained on day 0 of AZD1222 vaccination. These receptors were collected from an adult in good health. CDR3s include the opening cysteine and the closing phenylalanine or tryptophan. D genes are given only for firm matches. Not every row has a clone size; where given, it reads once, few, many or a size class.

j_call: TRBJ1-4
clone_size: once
v_call: TRBV14
d_call: .
cdr3_aa: CASSQVGITNEKLFF
cdr3_nt: TGTGCCAGCAGCCAAGTGGGGATAACTAATGAAAAACTGTTTTTT

j_call: TRBJ1-2
clone_size: .
v_call: TRBV6-5
d_call: .
cdr3_aa: CASSYSTVASNYGYTF
cdr3_nt: TGTGCCAGCAGTTACTCGACAGTGGCATCTAACTATGGCTACACCTTC

j_call: TRBJ2-2
clone_size: .
v_call: TRBV5-4
d_call: TRBD1
cdr3_aa: CASSIGGGWAGELFF
cdr3_nt: TGTGCCAGCAGCATAGGGGGCGGATGGGCCGGGGAGCTGTTTTTT

j_call: TRBJ2-5
clone_size: .
v_call: TRBV9
d_call: .
cdr3_aa: CASSSQRGFQETQYF
cdr3_nt: TGTGCCAGCAGCTCCCAACGGGGCTTCCAAGAGACCCAGTACTTC

j_call: TRBJ1-2
clone_size: .
v_call: TRBV19
d_call: .
cdr3_aa: CASSMIRGSDYGYTF
cdr3_nt: TGTGCCAGTAGTATGATTCGGGGGAGCGACTATGGCTACACCTTC

j_call: TRBJ1-1
clone_size: .
v_call: TRBV6-4
d_call: .
cdr3_aa: CASSLRRNTEAFF
cdr3_nt: TGTGCCAGCAGCCTACGTAGGAACACTGAAGCTTTCTTT

j_call: TRBJ1-6
clone_size: .
v_call: TRBV6-6
d_call: .
cdr3_aa: CASSGGEWAANSPLHF
cdr3_nt: TGTGCCAGCAGTGGGGGAGAGTGGGCTGCCAATTCACCCCTCCACTTT

j_call: TRBJ2-1
clone_size: .
v_call: TRBV27
d_call: TRBD1
cdr3_aa: CASSSRDRERGNEQFF
cdr3_nt: TGTGCCAGCAGTTCACGGGACAGGGAGAGAGGGAATGAGCAGTTCTTC

j_call: TRBJ1-1
clone_size: .
v_call: TRBV19
d_call: .
cdr3_aa: CASSMGRTEAFF
cdr3_nt: TGTGCCAGTAGTATGGGGAGGACTGAAGCTTTCTTT

j_call: TRBJ1-2
clone_size: .
v_call: TRBV9
d_call: .
cdr3_aa: CASSVASRDGYGYTF
cdr3_nt: TGTGCCAGCAGCGTAGCTTCCAGGGACGGCTATGGCTACACCTTC

j_call: TRBJ2-5
clone_size: .
v_call: TRBV28
d_call: TRBD2
cdr3_aa: CASSSITSLRGKTQYF
cdr3_nt: TGTGCCAGCAGTTCGATTACCTCTTTGCGGGGGAAGACCCAGTACTTC

j_call: TRBJ1-1
clone_size: .
v_call: TRBV5-1
d_call: .
cdr3_aa: CASSSQGHTEAFF
cdr3_nt: TGCGCCAGCAGCTCCCAGGGTCATACTGAAGCTTTCTTT

j_call: TRBJ2-6
clone_size: once
v_call: TRBV25-1
d_call: .
cdr3_aa: CASSRSRSGANVLTF
cdr3_nt: TGTGCCAGCAGCCGCTCCCGATCTGGGGCCAACGTCCTGACTTTC

j_call: TRBJ1-5
clone_size: .
v_call: TRBV7-9
d_call: TRBD1
cdr3_aa: CASSLARQGANQPQHF
cdr3_nt: TGTGCCAGCAGCTTAGCCCGGCAGGGGGCCAATCAGCCCCAGCATTTT

j_call: TRBJ1-5
clone_size: .
v_call: TRBV28
d_call: TRBD1
cdr3_aa: CASSIPGQDQPQHF
cdr3_nt: TGTGCCAGCAGCATACCGGGACAGGATCAGCCCCAGCATTTT

j_call: TRBJ1-5
clone_size: .
v_call: TRBV6-4
d_call: .
cdr3_aa: CASSDVGGNQPQHF
cdr3_nt: TGTGCCAGCAGTGACGTGGGAGGAAATCAGCCCCAGCATTTT

j_call: TRBJ2-7
clone_size: .
v_call: TRBV3-1/TRBV3-2
d_call: TRBD1
cdr3_aa: CASRQGGSYEQYF
cdr3_nt: TGTGCCAGCAGACAGGGGGGCTCCTACGAGCAGTACTTC

j_call: TRBJ1-1
clone_size: .
v_call: TRBV6-6
d_call: TRBD1
cdr3_aa: CASGFGGQQAFF
cdr3_nt: TGTGCCAGCGGTTTTGGGGGACAGCAAGCTTTCTTT

j_call: TRBJ2-5
clone_size: .
v_call: TRBV6-1
d_call: .
cdr3_aa: CASSERWQETQYF
cdr3_nt: TGTGCCAGCAGTGAAAGATGGCAAGAGACCCAGTACTTC

j_call: TRBJ2-1
clone_size: .
v_call: TRBV5-1
d_call: .
cdr3_aa: CASSVDGSTYNEQFF
cdr3_nt: TGCGCCAGCAGTGTGGACGGGAGCACCTACAATGAGCAGTTCTTC

j_call: TRBJ1-2
clone_size: .
v_call: TRBV30
d_call: .
cdr3_aa: CAWSVGGGAGRGYTF
cdr3_nt: TGTGCCTGGAGTGTAGGTGGGGGCGCGGGTCGGGGCTACACCTTC

j_call: TRBJ1-5
clone_size: .
v_call: TRBV18
d_call: TRBD1
cdr3_aa: CASSPGTGDVNQPQHF
cdr3_nt: TGTGCCAGCTCACCCGGGACAGGGGATGTAAATCAGCCCCAGCATTTT

j_call: TRBJ2-1
clone_size: .
v_call: TRBV11-2
d_call: TRBD2
cdr3_aa: CASRLSGGVRNEQFF
cdr3_nt: TGTGCCAGCAGATTAAGCGGGGGGGTTCGGAATGAGCAGTTCTTC

j_call: TRBJ1-5
clone_size: .
v_call: TRBV11-2
d_call: .
cdr3_aa: CASSLGSDQPQHF
cdr3_nt: TGTGCCAGCAGCTTAGGATCGGATCAGCCCCAGCATTTT

j_call: TRBJ1-2
clone_size: .
v_call: TRBV19
d_call: TRBD1
cdr3_aa: CASLTPAGTGPNYGYTF
cdr3_nt: TGTGCCAGCCTCACCCCGGCCGGGACAGGCCCTAACTATGGCTACACCTTC

j_call: TRBJ1-1
clone_size: .
v_call: TRBV2
d_call: TRBD1
cdr3_aa: CASRPTRDRVGGTEAFF
cdr3_nt: TGTGCCAGCAGGCCGACCCGGGACAGGGTAGGTGGGACTGAAGCTTTCTTT

j_call: TRBJ1-5
clone_size: .
v_call: TRBV7-9
d_call: .
cdr3_aa: CASSVGVGQPQHF
cdr3_nt: TGTGCCAGCAGCGTGGGGGTCGGTCAGCCCCAGCATTTT

j_call: TRBJ1-4
clone_size: .
v_call: TRBV3-1/TRBV3-2
d_call: .
cdr3_aa: CASSPWTAGVNEKLFF
cdr3_nt: TGTGCCAGCAGCCCTTGGACAGCCGGGGTTAATGAAAAACTGTTTTTT

j_call: TRBJ1-1
clone_size: .
v_call: TRBV7-2
d_call: .
cdr3_aa: CASTGGLSNTEAFF
cdr3_nt: TGTGCCAGCACCGGGGGGCTCTCGAACACTGAAGCTTTCTTT

j_call: TRBJ1-5
clone_size: few
v_call: TRBV6-2/TRBV6-3
d_call: .
cdr3_aa: CASSSPGQDQPQHF
cdr3_nt: TGTGCCAGCAGTTCCCCGGGCCAGGATCAGCCCCAGCATTTT

j_call: TRBJ2-2
clone_size: .
v_call: TRBV19
d_call: TRBD1
cdr3_aa: CASSVDSRGPANTGELFF
cdr3_nt: TGTGCCAGTAGTGTCGACTCCAGGGGGCCCGCGAACACCGGGGAGCTGTTTTTT

j_call: TRBJ1-3
clone_size: .
v_call: TRBV28
d_call: TRBD1
cdr3_aa: CASRPWTGNSGNTIYF
cdr3_nt: TGTGCCAGCAGGCCTTGGACAGGAAACTCTGGAAACACCATATATTTT

j_call: TRBJ2-7
clone_size: .
v_call: TRBV7-9
d_call: TRBD1
cdr3_aa: CASSDQGVDEQYF
cdr3_nt: TGTGCCAGCAGCGATCAGGGGGTCGACGAGCAGTACTTC

j_call: TRBJ1-4
clone_size: .
v_call: TRBV27
d_call: .
cdr3_aa: CASSAQARRGEKLFF
cdr3_nt: TGTGCCAGCAGTGCCCAGGCCCGGCGGGGTGAAAAACTGTTTTTT

j_call: TRBJ2-2
clone_size: .
v_call: TRBV11-2
d_call: .
cdr3_aa: CASTRVILTGELFF
cdr3_nt: TGTGCCAGCACTAGGGTAATCCTCACCGGGGAGCTGTTTTTT

j_call: TRBJ1-1
clone_size: .
v_call: TRBV7-3
d_call: TRBD1
cdr3_aa: CASSFDRVEYTEAFF
cdr3_nt: TGTGCCAGCAGCTTCGACAGGGTCGAGTACACTGAAGCTTTCTTT

j_call: TRBJ1-5
clone_size: once
v_call: TRBV16
d_call: .
cdr3_aa: CASSQSGGDQPQHF
cdr3_nt: TGTGCCAGCAGCCAATCAGGAGGGGATCAGCCCCAGCATTTT

j_call: TRBJ1-1
clone_size: .
v_call: TRBV5-4
d_call: .
cdr3_aa: CASRHREVGTEAFF
cdr3_nt: TGTGCCAGCAGGCACAGGGAGGTAGGCACTGAAGCTTTCTTT

j_call: TRBJ2-1
clone_size: .
v_call: TRBV6-5
d_call: .
cdr3_aa: CASSRTPGYNEQFF
cdr3_nt: TGTGCCAGCTCCCGTACGCCAGGGTACAATGAGCAGTTCTTC

j_call: TRBJ1-2
clone_size: .
v_call: TRBV7-9
d_call: TRBD1
cdr3_aa: CASSLDGQGVWYGYTF
cdr3_nt: TGTGCCAGCAGCTTAGATGGGCAGGGGGTGTGGTATGGCTACACCTTC

j_call: TRBJ2-2
clone_size: .
v_call: TRBV9
d_call: TRBD2
cdr3_aa: CASSVVSGRGASGGEKNTGELFF
cdr3_nt: TGTGCCAGCAGCGTAGTATCTGGGCGTGGGGCTAGCGGGGGAGAGAAGAACACCGGGGAGCTGTTTTTT

j_call: TRBJ1-1
clone_size: .
v_call: TRBV7-2
d_call: .
cdr3_aa: CASSASGNTEAFF
cdr3_nt: TGTGCCAGCAGCGCGTCAGGGAACACTGAAGCTTTCTTT